A single sample gave rise to the 8 T cell receptor beta chains below, sequenced in a study of blood T cell repertoires in COVID-19. Profiled with immunoSEQ multiplex PCR; TCRdb holds only in-frame clones, not every one. The data show approximately 200,000 clones, with approximately 90% seen just once and roughly 3.7% held by the top ten. Sequencing used peripheral blood. The receptor source for this set is a woman in her thirties with acute or convalescent COVID-19.

The rearrangement links TRBV5-6 to TRBJ2-7; 14 bases align to TRBD2. Germline CDR1 is SGHDT and CDR2 is YYEEEE. The V gene end was trimmed by 4 bases and the J gene end by 6 bases; junction bases not matched to a gene: 9. The CDR3 has 16 amino acids. For the CDR3, the DNA is TGTGCCAGCAGCCGGACGACTAGCGGGAGGGCCGGCGAGCAGTACTTC. Translating it yields CASSRTTSGRAGEQYF.

V is TRBV7-9 and J is TRBJ2-7; TRBD1 matches 10 bases. The CDR3 spans 17 residues. V lost 5 bases, J lost 3 bases, and 13 bases stayed unmatched. Germline CDR1 is SEHNR and CDR2 is FQNEAQ (reference sequence). DNA of the CDR3: TGTGCCAGCAGCGTAATCCCACCCGGGACAGGGGTCTACGAGCAGTACTTC. Translated, it gives CASSVIPPGTGVYEQYF.

V is TRBV27 and J is TRBJ2-7; a possible D gene is TRBD1 (7 bases). Germline lookup yields CDR1 MNHEY and CDR2 SMNVEV (reference sequence). The CDR3 has 14 residues. Trimming took 5 bases from V and 3 from J, leaving 14 bases between them. CDR3 sequence reads: CASSLAGQLYEQYF. Here the CDR3 DNA reads TGTGCCAGCAGTCTGGCGGGACAGCTCTACGAGCAGTACTTC.

In this sample, this clone turned up once. The chain employs TRBV19 and TRBJ2-3, with a weak D call TRBD2 (6 bases). The ends were cut back, 8 bases at V and 1 base at J, with 10 bases in the middle. Germline loops: CDR1 LNHDA, CDR2 SQIVND (reference sequence). This CDR3 comprises 13 residues. DNA of the CDR3: TGTGCCAGTGGCTCTAGCGGCACAGATACGCAGTATTTT. Protein: CASGSSGTDTQYF.

This rearrangement joins TRBV18 to TRBJ1-4; the D gene is possibly TRBD1 (6 bases). CDR3 size: 23 residues. Per the germline V gene, CDR1 is KGHSH and CDR2 is LQKENI. The V end was cut by 5 bases, the J end by 0 bases, with 34 bases between. CDR3 coding DNA: TGTGCCAGCTCATCGCCCCGCACAGGTTTTGGGGGCCGTACTACTGCAACTAATGAAAAACTGTTTTTT. It translates to CASSSPRTGFGGRTTATNEKLFF. Using reference TRBV18 and TRBJ1-4 for the parts outside the CDR3, the full variable domain is NAGVMQNPRHLVRRRGQEARLRCSPMKGHSHVYWYRQLPEEGLKFMVYLQKENIIDESGMPKERFSAEFPKEGPSILRIQQVVRGDSAAYFCASSSPRTGFGGRTTATNEKLFFGSGTQLSVL.

The chain links TRBV6-5 to TRBJ2-7; D perhaps matches TRBD1 (5 bases). This CDR3 has 16 residues. Per germline, CDR1 MNHEY and CDR2 SVGAGI. The V end lost 4 bases, the J end lost 4 bases, and 20 bases lay between the germline ends. CDR3 in DNA: TGTGCCAGCAGTTCTTGGGGCTTGGATAACCTATACGAGCAGTACTTC. As protein: CASSSWGLDNLYEQYF.

The chain employs TRBV5-1 and TRBJ2-2; 8 nucleotides align to TRBD2. Germline values: CDR1 SGHRS, CDR2 YFSETQ. Trimming took 5 bases from V and 4 from J; bases not matched to a gene: 7. This CDR3 is built from 15 residues. CDR3 region: CASRPAGGPTGELFF. The CDR3, as DNA: TGCGCCAGCAGACCGGCGGGAGGTCCCACCGGGGAGCTGTTTTTT.

V gene TRBV24-1 combines with J gene TRBJ2-1; D gene uncertain. This CDR3 spans 12 amino acids. Trimming stripped 10 bases from V and 1 base from J, with 7 bases between. The germline V gene encodes CDR1 KGHDR and CDR2 SFDVKD. CDR3 protein: CATAPSYNEQFF. For the CDR3, the DNA is TGTGCCACTGCGCCGTCCTACAATGAGCAGTTCTTC.